These 27 T cell receptor beta chains were sequenced from one sample in a study of T cells in Graves' hyperthyroidism and ophthalmopathy. Regions amplified from RNA transcripts were the TCR beta CDR3 regions. The HTBI primer set served for first-round RT-PCR of the TCR CDR3. From the multiplex PCR reads, TCRdb called clonotypes with MiXCR, one entry per CDR3 protein. The data hold some 800,000 distinct CDR3 sequences, with approximately 40% observed a single time. The sample comprised blood. These receptor sequences come from a man younger than 35 with Graves' hyperthyroidism.

This clonotype was detected many times. The chain has TRBV25-1 and TRBJ1-4; D ambiguous. Germline CDR1 reads MGHDK; CDR2 reads SYGVNS. The CDR3 extends over 12 amino acids. Between the trimmed V and J ends, which lost 2 bases and 7 bases, there was a span of 5 bases. The CDR3 sequence is CASSEGSEKLFF. The CDR3 nucleotides read TGTGCCAGCAGTGAAGGGTCTGAAAAACTGTTTTTT.

The chain is built from TRBV19 and TRBJ1-2; D gene ambiguous. Deletions cut 11 bases from V and 4 bases from J, with 17 bases between. This CDR3 comprises 13 residues. Germline V lookup: CDR1 LNHDA, CDR2 SQIVND (reference sequence). CDR3 nucleotide sequence: TGTGCCGTGGACTTTTCGAGAGGCTATGGCTACACCTTC. It specifies CAVDFSRGYGYTF.

The rearrangement links TRBV14 to TRBJ1-2; D is undetermined. The germline V gene encodes CDR1 SGHDN and CDR2 FVKESK. With 4 bases removed from V and 4 bases from J, the gap between germline ends came to 34 bases. CDR3 size: 21 residues. This CDR3 reads CASSRNPIISVDGPTTYGYTF. The DNA of the CDR3 is TGTGCCAGCAGCCGGAATCCCATAATCTCGGTGGACGGGCCTACCACCTATGGCTACACCTTC. Combining the CDR3 with reference TRBV14 and TRBJ1-2 gives the whole variable domain EAGVTQFPSHSVIEKGQTVTLRCDPISGHDNLYWYRRVMGKEIKFLLHFVKESKQDESGMPNNRFLAERTGGTYSTLKVQPAELEDSGVYFCASSRNPIISVDGPTTYGYTFGSGTRLTVV.

The chain is built from TRBV2 and TRBJ1-2; D gene ambiguous. There are 11 residues in the CDR3. V lost 7 bases and J lost 6, with 9 bases in between. CDR1 and CDR2 (germline): SNHLY, FYNNEI. CDR3 coding DNA: TGTGCCAGCATTGAGGCGGATGGCTACACCTTC. Amino acids: CASIEADGYTF.

This clonotype was observed many times. The rearrangement uses TRBV25-1 and TRBJ1-3; the D gene is possibly TRBD1 (5 bases). Germline V gives CDR1 MGHDK, CDR2 SYGVNS. The V gene lost 3 bases and the J gene lost 2 bases, with 8 bases spanning the gap. This CDR3 comprises 14 residues. Written as DNA, the CDR3 is TGTGCCAGCAGTGACAGGGCCCCTGGAAACACCATATATTTT. Translating gives CASSDRAPGNTIYF.

The V gene is TRBV9, the J gene TRBJ1-6; D is ambiguous. The V end lost 4 bases, the J end lost 8 bases, and 16 bases lay between the germline ends. CDR1 is SGDLS and CDR2 is YYNGEE in the germline V gene. This CDR3 contains 15 residues. The CDR3 is CASSQVGLGDSPLHF. CDR3 in DNA: TGTGCCAGCAGCCAAGTCGGATTGGGAGATTCACCCCTCCACTTT.

V is TRBV11-1 and J is TRBJ2-7; 8 bases are shared with TRBD2. The CDR3 covers 15 residues. From germline, CDR1 is SGHAT and CDR2 FQDESV (reference sequence). V shed 2 bases, J shed 0 bases, and the junction held 3 bases outside the gene matches. CDR3 in DNA: TGTGCCAGCAGCTTAAGCGGGAGAATCTCCTACGAGCAGTACTTC. Protein sequence: CASSLSGRISYEQYF. Full variable domain (remainder filled in from reference TRBV11-1 and TRBJ2-7): EAEVAQSPRYKITEKSQAVAFWCDPISGHATLYWYRQILGQGPELLVQFQDESVVDDSQLPKDRFSAERLKGVDSTLKIQPAELGDSAMYLCASSLSGRISYEQYFGPGTRLTVT.

The chain employs TRBV5-6 and TRBJ2-2; no clear D gene. The CDR3 runs to 13 residues. The V end lost 3 bases, the J end lost 7 bases, and 10 bases lay between the germline ends. Germline CDR1 reads SGHDT; CDR2 reads YYEEEE. In DNA form, the CDR3 reads TGTGCCAGCAGCTGGGGTGGAGACGGGGAGCTGTTTTTT. It translates to CASSWGGDGELFF.

This clonotype has a count of ten or more. The chain uses TRBV10-3 and TRBJ1-3; D is unresolved. V lost 4 bases, J lost 0 bases, and 7 bases lay in between. This CDR3 has 14 amino acids. From germline, CDR1 is ENHRY and CDR2 SYGVKD. CDR3 in DNA: TGTGCCATCAGTGGGAGCTCCTCTGGAAACACCATATATTTT. It yields the protein CAISGSSSGNTIYF.

This clonotype turned up a few times. V gene TRBV12-3 or TRBV12-4 combines with J gene TRBJ1-1; no clear D gene. CDR3 length: 15 residues. V lost 7 bases to trimming and J lost 4 bases, with 19 bases between them. The CDR3 DNA is TGTGCCAGCACCCATCCCCAGGACGGTATCACTGAAGCTTTCTTT. Translated, it gives CASTHPQDGITEAFF.

V usage is TRBV29-1 and J usage is TRBJ1-5; no firm D call. Germline CDR1 SQVTM, CDR2 ANQGSEA. V was trimmed by 4 bases and J by 8 bases, leaving 6 bases between them. This CDR3 is built from 10 residues. CDR3 sequence (DNA): TGCAGCGTTGCCTGGAAGCCCCAGCATTTT. Its protein is CSVAWKPQHF.

This clonotype has just a few counts. This may arise from a read error, as a much more abundant clone is one base away. The V gene is TRBV28, the J gene TRBJ1-5; D gene uncertain. In germline, CDR1 is MDHEN, CDR2 SYDVKM. Trimming stripped 3 bases from V and 5 bases from J, with 2 bases between. This CDR3 has 11 amino acids. CDR3 sequence: CASSFDQPQHF. CDR3 nucleotides: TGTGCCAGCAGTTTCGATCAGCCCCAGCATTTT.

V is TRBV10-3 and J is TRBJ1-1; D may be TRBD1 (6 bases). Trimming pared 10 bases from V and 6 bases from J, leaving 18 bases between. Germline V CDR1 and CDR2: ENHRY, SYGVKD. CDR3 length: 13 residues. CDR3 sequence (DNA): TGTGCCACCCTCCCCAGGGGCGCGTCTGAAGCTTTCTTT. This encodes CATLPRGASEAFF.

This clonotype was picked up many times. The chain links TRBV10-3 to TRBJ2-6; D not certain. The CDR3 has 14 amino acids. CDR1 is ENHRY, CDR2 SYGVKD, per germline. V was trimmed by 4 bases and J by 4 bases, leaving 8 bases between them. The CDR3: CAISGKGGANVLTF. The CDR3 nucleotides are TGTGCCATCAGTGGTAAAGGGGGGGCCAACGTCCTGACTTTC.

The chain joins TRBV7-3 to TRBJ2-2; 13 positions agree with TRBD2. With 6 bases clipped from V and 1 base from J, the junction kept 5 bases outside the gene matches. CDR3 size: 17 residues. Germline V lookup: CDR1 SGHTA, CDR2 FQGTGA. For the CDR3, the DNA is TGTGCCAGCAGGTTGACTAGCGGGGGGAAGAACACCGGGGAGCTGTTTTTT. Translating gives CASRLTSGGKNTGELFF.

The genes are TRBV4-1 and TRBJ1-2; TRBD1 agrees at 7 bases. The ends lost 4 bases at V and 4 bases at J; junction bases unmatched: 6. The germline gives CDR1 MGHRA, CDR2 YSYEKL. The CDR3 length is 14 residues. The CDR3 coding sequence is TGCGCCAGCAGCCCGACTGGGACAGCCTATGGCTACACCTTC. Protein: CASSPTGTAYGYTF.

The count of this clonotype is one. This is likely a read error, given that the CDR3 carries no conserved phenylalanine or tryptophan at its end. The chain employs TRBV10-3 and TRBJ2-7; TRBD2 aligns across 14 bases. The germline V gene has CDR1 ENHRY and CDR2 SYGVKD. V was pared by 10 bases and J by 6 bases, with 11 bases of the junction left unmatched. The CDR3 sequence is 15 residues long. CDR3 DNA: TGTGCCACCATCGGGACTAGCGGGGGTCTCTGCGAGCAGTACTTA. This encodes CATIGTSGGLCEQYL.

This clonotype was found many times. The chain employs TRBV2 and TRBJ1-6; a weak D match, TRBD1 (5 bases). Per germline, CDR1 SNHLY and CDR2 FYNNEI. The CDR3 has 15 amino acids. Trimming took off 2 bases at V and 6 bases at J, with 11 bases between the two ends. The CDR3 protein is CASSETGPSNSPLHF. The CDR3 coding sequence is TGTGCCAGCAGTGAAACGGGACCGAGTAATTCACCCCTCCACTTT.

This clonotype was detected many times. The V and J genes are TRBV29-1 and TRBJ2-5; 9 bases fit TRBD1. Per the germline V gene, CDR1 is SQVTM and CDR2 is ANQGSEA. CDR3 length: 15 amino acids. V was clipped by 3 bases and J by 5 bases; unmatched bases: 10. CDR3 residues: CSVEGQGRWGETQYF. CDR3 sequence (DNA): TGCAGCGTTGAGGGACAGGGCAGGTGGGGGGAGACCCAGTACTTC. The full variable domain, with the rest looked up from reference TRBV29-1 and TRBJ2-5, is SAVISQKPSRDICQRGTSLTIQCQVDSQVTMMFWYRQQPGQSLTLIATANQGSEATYESGFVIDKFPISRPNLTFSTLTVSNMSPEDSSIYLCSVEGQGRWGETQYFGPGTRLLVL.

DNA of the CDR3: TGTGCCAGCAGCGCAGGATTGGGGGGGGACGAGGAGACCCAGTACTTC. Translating gives CASSAGLGGDEETQYF. The gene calls are TRBV2 and TRBJ2-5, with 7 bases identical to TRBD2. V was clipped by 6 bases and J by 5 bases; unmatched bases: 15. CDR3 length equals 16 residues. Germline V gives CDR1 SNHLY, CDR2 FYNNEI.

Concerning this clonotype itself: A read error is likely, as this CDR3 ends without the conserved phenylalanine or tryptophan. The rearrangement uses TRBV5-1 and TRBJ2-6; tentative D call: TRBD2 (6 bases). Per the germline V gene, CDR1 is SGHRS and CDR2 is YFSETQ. The CDR3 spans 16 residues. V was shortened by 0 bases and J by 0 bases, with 7 bases between the two germline ends. CDR3 nucleotide sequence: TGCGCCAGCAGCTTGGCGGAGGGCTCTGGGGCCAACGTCCTGACTTCC. This codes for CASSLAEGSGANVLTS.

A remark on this clonotype: A read error is possible here, since a much larger clone lies one base away. This chain uses TRBV7-2 with TRBJ1-5; the match to TRBD1 covers 12 bases. The CDR3 length is 15 residues. Germline V gene data show CDR1 as SGHTA and CDR2 as FQGNSA. The CDR3 sequence: CASRPGTGGNQPKHF. In DNA form, the CDR3 reads TGTGCCAGCAGACCAGGGACAGGGGGCAATCAGCCCAAGCATTTT.

In its sample, this clonotype was seen many times. The J gene is TRBJ1-5, the V gene TRBV2; D uncertain. The length of the CDR3 is 17 residues. From germline, CDR1 is SNHLY and CDR2 FYNNEI. Deletions cut 0 bases from V and 0 bases from J, with 12 bases between. The CDR3 here is CASSEAWTVPSNQPQHF. CDR3 bases: TGTGCCAGCAGTGAAGCGTGGACCGTTCCTAGCAATCAGCCCCAGCATTTT.

This clonotype appeared a few times. This chain joins TRBV6-6 and TRBJ1-2, with D unresolved. Germline CDR1 MNHNY, CDR2 SVGAGI (reference sequence). The CDR3 contains 14 residues. The V gene lost 5 bases and the J gene lost 0 bases, with 10 bases spanning the gap. This chain's CDR3 is CASSQQATNYGYTF. The CDR3 DNA is TGTGCCAGCAGTCAGCAGGCAACTAACTATGGCTACACCTTC.

The rearrangement joins TRBV7-9 to TRBJ1-2; tentatively, D is TRBD1 (6 bases). Germline lookup yields CDR1 SEHNR and CDR2 FQNEAQ (reference sequence). V lost 2 bases to trimming and J lost 6 bases, with 7 bases between them. The CDR3 length is 12 residues. The CDR3 here is CASSLRGDGYTF. CDR3 in DNA: TGTGCCAGCAGCTTAAGGGGGGATGGCTACACCTTC.

For this clonotype: A junction end diverges from the germline sequence, so it may reflect a read error. The chain joins TRBV29-1 to TRBJ1-3, with 8 positions matching TRBD1. Germline loops: CDR1 SQVTM, CDR2 ANQGSEA. CDR3 length: 13 residues. The CDR3 sequence: CSVRGDRLNTIHF. CDR3 DNA sequence: TGCAGCGTTCGCGGGGACAGGTTAAACACCATACATTTT.

This clonotype was counted only a few times. As DNA, the CDR3 is TGCAGCGTTGGGAACAGCTACTACGAGCAGTACTTC. Translated, it gives CSVGNSYYEQYF. The J gene is TRBJ2-7, the V gene TRBV29-1; D not certain. The germline V gene encodes CDR1 SQVTM and CDR2 ANQGSEA. The CDR3 sequence is 12 residues long. The V end lost 4 bases, the J end lost 3 bases, and 10 bases lay between the germline ends.